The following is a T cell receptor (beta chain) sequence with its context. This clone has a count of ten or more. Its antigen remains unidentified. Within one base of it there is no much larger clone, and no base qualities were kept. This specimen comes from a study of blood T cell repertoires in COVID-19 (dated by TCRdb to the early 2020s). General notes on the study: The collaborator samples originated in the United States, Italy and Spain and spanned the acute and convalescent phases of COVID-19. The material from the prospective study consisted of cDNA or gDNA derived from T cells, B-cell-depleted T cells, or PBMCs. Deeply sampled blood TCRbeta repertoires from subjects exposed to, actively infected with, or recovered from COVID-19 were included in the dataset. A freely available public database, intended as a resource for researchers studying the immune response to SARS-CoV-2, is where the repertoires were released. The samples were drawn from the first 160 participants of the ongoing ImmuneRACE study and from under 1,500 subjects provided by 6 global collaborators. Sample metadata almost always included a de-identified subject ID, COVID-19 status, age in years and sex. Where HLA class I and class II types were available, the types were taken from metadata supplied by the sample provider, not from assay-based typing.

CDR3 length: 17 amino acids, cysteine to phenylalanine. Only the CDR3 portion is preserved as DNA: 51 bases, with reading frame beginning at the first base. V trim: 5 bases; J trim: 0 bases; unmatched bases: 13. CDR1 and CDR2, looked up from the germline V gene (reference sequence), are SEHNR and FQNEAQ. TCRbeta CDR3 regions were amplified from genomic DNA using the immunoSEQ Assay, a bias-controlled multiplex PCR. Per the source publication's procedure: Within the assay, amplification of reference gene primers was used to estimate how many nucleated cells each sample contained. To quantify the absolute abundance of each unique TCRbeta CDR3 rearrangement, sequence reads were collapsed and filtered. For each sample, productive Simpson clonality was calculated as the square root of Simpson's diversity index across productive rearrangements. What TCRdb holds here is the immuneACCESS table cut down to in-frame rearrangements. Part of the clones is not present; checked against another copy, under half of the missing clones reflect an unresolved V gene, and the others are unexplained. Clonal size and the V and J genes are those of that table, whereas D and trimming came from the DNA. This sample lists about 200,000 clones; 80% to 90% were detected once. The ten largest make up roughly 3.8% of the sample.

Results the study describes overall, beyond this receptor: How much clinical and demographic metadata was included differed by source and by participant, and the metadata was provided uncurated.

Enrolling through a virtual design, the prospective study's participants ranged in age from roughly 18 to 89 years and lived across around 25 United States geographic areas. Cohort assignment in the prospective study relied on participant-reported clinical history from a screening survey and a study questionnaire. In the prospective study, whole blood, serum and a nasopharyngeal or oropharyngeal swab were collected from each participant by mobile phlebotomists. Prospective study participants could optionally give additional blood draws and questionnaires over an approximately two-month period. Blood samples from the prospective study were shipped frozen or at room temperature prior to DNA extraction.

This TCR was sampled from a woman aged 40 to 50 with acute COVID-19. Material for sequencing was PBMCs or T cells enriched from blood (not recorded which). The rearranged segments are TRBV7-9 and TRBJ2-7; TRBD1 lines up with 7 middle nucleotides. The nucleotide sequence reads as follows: TGTGCCAGCAGCCCACGACAGACAGGGTTGCGCTCCTACGAGCAGTACTTC. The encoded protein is CASSPRQTGLRSYEQYF.